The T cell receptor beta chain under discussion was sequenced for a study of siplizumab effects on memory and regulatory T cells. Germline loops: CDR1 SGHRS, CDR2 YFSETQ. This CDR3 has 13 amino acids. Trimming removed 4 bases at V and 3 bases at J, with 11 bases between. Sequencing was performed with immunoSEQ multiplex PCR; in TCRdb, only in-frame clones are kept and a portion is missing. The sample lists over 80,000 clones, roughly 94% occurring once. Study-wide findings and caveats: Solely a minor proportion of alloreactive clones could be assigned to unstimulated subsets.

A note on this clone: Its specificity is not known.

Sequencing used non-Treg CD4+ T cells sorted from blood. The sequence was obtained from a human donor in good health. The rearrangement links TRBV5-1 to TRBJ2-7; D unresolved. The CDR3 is CASSRTSGYEQYF. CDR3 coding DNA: TGCGCCAGCAGCCGGACGAGTGGCTACGAGCAGTACTTC.